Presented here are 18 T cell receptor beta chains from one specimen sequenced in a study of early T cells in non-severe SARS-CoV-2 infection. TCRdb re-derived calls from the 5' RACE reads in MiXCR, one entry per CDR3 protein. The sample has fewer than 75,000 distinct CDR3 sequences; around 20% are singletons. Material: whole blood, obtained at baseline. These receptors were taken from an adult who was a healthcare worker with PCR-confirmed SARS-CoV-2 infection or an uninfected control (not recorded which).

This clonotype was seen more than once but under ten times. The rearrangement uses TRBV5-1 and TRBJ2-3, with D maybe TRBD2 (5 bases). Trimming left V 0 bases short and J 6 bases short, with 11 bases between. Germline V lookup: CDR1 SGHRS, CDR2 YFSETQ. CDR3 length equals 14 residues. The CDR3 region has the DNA TGCGCCAGCAGCTTGGTGGGAGCGGACGATACGCAGTATTTT. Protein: CASSLVGADDTQYF.

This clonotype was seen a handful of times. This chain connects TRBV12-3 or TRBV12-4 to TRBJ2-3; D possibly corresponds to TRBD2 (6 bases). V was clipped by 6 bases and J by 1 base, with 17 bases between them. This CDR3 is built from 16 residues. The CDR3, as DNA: TGTGCCAGCAGCCTGGGGGGTGGAGGTCGCACAGATACGCAGTATTTT. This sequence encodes CASSLGGGGRTDTQYF.

For the CDR3, the DNA is TGTGCCAGCAGCTTCCCCCCCGGGACTAGCGGGAGCGAGCAGTACTTC. Translation gives CASSFPPGTSGSEQYF. J is TRBJ2-7 and V is TRBV11-2; the match to TRBD2 covers 14 bases. This CDR3 contains 16 residues. The germline V gene has CDR1 SGHAT and CDR2 FQNNGV. With V trimmed by 3 bases and J by 6 bases, 7 bases remained unmatched.

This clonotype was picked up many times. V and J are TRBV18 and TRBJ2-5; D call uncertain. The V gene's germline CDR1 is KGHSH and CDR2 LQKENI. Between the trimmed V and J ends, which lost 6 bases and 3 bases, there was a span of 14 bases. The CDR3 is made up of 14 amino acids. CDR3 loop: CASSPRRSKETQYF. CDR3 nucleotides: TGTGCCAGCTCCCCCCGGCGCAGTAAAGAGACCCAGTACTTC.

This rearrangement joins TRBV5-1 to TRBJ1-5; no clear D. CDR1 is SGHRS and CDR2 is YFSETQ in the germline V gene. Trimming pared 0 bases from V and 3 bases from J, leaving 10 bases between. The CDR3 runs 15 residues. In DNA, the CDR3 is TGCGCCAGCAGCTTGGAGGGAGGGCCCAATCAGCCCCAGCATTTT. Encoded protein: CASSLEGGPNQPQHF.

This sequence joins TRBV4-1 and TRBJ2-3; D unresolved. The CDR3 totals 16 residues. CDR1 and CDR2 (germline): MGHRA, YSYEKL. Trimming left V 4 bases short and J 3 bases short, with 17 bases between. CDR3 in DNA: TGCGCCAGCAGCCCCCTTGCGACGGTGAGGACAGATACGCAGTATTTT. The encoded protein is CASSPLATVRTDTQYF.

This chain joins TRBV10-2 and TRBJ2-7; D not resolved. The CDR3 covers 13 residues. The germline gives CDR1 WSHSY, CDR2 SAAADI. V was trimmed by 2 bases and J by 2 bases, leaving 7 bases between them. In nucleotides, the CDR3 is TGCGCCAGCAGTGAGCCAGGACCCTACGAGCAGTACTTC. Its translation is CASSEPGPYEQYF.

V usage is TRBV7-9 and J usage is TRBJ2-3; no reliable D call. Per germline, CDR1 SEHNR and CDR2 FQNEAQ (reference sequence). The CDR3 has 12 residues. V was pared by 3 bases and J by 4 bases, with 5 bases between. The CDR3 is CASSLISDTQYF. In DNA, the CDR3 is TGTGCCAGCAGCTTGATCTCAGATACGCAGTATTTT. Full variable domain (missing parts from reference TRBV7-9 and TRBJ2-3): DTGVSQNPRHKITKRGQNVTFRCDPISEHNRLYWYRQTLGQGPEFLTYFQNEAQLEKSRLLSDRFSAERPKGSFSTLEIQRTEQGDSAMYLCASSLISDTQYFGPGTRLTVL.

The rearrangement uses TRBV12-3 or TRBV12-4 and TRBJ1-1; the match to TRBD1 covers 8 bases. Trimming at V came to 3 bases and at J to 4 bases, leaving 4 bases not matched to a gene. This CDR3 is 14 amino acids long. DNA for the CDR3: TGTGCCAGCAGTTTTCAGGGGGCAGGCACTGAAGCTTTCTTT. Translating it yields CASSFQGAGTEAFF.

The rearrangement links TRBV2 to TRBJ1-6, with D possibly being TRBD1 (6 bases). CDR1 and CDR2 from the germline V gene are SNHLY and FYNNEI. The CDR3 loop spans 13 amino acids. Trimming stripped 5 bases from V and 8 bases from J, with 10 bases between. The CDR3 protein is CASSLPGDSPLHF. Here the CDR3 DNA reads TGTGCCAGCAGTCTTCCAGGGGATTCACCCCTCCACTTT.

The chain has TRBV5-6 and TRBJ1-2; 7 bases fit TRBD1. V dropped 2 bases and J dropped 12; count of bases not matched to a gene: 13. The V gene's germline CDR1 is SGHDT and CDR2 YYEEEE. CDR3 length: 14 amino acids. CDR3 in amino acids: CASSFTRGQSSDTF. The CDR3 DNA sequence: TGTGCCAGCAGCTTTACCAGGGGACAGTCATCTGACACCTTC.

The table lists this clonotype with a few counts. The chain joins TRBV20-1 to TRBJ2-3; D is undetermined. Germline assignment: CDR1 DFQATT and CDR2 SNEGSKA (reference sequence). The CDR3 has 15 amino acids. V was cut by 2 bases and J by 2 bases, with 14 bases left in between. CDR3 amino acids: CSARQVVFSTDTQYF. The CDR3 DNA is TGCAGTGCTAGACAGGTCGTCTTCTCCACAGATACGCAGTATTTT.

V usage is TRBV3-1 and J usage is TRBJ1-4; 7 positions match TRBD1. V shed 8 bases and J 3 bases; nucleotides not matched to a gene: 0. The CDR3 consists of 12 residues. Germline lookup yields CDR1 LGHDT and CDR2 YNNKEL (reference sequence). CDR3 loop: CASGTANEKLFF. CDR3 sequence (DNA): TGTGCCAGCGGGACAGCTAATGAAAAACTGTTTTTT.

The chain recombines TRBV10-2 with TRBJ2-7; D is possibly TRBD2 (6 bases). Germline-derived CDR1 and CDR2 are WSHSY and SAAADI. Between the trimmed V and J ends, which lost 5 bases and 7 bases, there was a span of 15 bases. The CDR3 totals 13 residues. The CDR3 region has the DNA TGCGCCAGCAGTAGCGGGCTGCAGTTGGAGCAGTACTTC. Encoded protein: CASSSGLQLEQYF.

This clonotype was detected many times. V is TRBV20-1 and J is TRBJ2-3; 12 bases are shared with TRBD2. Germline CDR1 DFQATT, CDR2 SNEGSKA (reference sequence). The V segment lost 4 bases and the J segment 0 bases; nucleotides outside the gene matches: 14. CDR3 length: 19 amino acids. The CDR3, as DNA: TGCAGTGCTACCCCACTAGCGGGGGGCCCCGTAATAAGCACAGATACGCAGTATTTT. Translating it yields CSATPLAGGPVISTDTQYF.

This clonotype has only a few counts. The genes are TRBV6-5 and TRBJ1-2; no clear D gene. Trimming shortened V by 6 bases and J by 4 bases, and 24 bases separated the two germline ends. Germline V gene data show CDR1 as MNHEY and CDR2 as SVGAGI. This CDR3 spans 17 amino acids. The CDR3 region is CASRAYGSAGEGYGYTF. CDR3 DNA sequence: TGTGCCAGCAGAGCCTACGGGTCCGCCGGGGAAGGCTATGGCTACACCTTC.

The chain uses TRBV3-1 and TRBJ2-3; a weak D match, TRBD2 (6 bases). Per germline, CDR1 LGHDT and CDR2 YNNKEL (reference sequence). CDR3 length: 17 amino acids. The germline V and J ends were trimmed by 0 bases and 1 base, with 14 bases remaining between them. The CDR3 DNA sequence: TGTGCCAGCAGCCAAGAATGGGGCGGGGTACGCACAGATACGCAGTATTTT. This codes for CASSQEWGGVRTDTQYF.

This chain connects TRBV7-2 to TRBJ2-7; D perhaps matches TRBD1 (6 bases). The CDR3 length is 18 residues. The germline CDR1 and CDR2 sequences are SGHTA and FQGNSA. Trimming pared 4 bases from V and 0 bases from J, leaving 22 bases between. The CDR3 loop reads CASSSIPGQGTTSYEQYF. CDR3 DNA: TGTGCCAGCAGCTCAATTCCGGGACAAGGGACAACCTCCTACGAGCAGTACTTC.